The source of this TCR beta chain is a study of cytomegalovirus exposure and HLA in healthy donors. This clone was counted once. Its target is not known. The table came from immunoSEQ multiplex PCR; TCRdb's copy has only in-frame clones and leaves some out. Of roughly 48,000 clones in the sample, 94% were seen once. Whole-study findings and limits: The finding came from a later analysis; first-cohort TCR clusters tended to co-occur in the 130 or so validation repertoires.

CDR1 is MRHNA, CDR2 SNTAGT, per germline. The germline V and J ends were trimmed by 8 bases and 5 bases, with 15 bases remaining between them. The CDR3 runs to 13 residues. The sample comprised PBMCs. This receptor was taken from a woman between 18 and 29 years old in good health and CMV-seropositive. The genes are TRBV6-4 and TRBJ2-5; D is perhaps TRBD1 (6 bases). This CDR3 is CASAYRAEETQYF. The CDR3 region has the DNA TGTGCCAGCGCATACAGGGCTGAGGAGACCCAGTACTTC.